This T cell receptor beta chain emerged from a study of identical twins' blood T cells (dated by TCRdb to 2013 to 2014). Background on the whole study: Roughly 50 million Illumina reads were obtained across around twelve libraries, comprising six alpha-chain and six beta-chain libraries. To assess how genetics influences repertoire formation, the study used next-generation sequencing to compare the TCR alpha and beta chain repertoires of three pairs of monozygous twins. Summary of the overall study and its limitations: Twin pairs were reported to be markedly more alike in V gene usage than unrelated donors were, even when looking at non-selected out-of-frame TCRbeta clonotypes. Independent studies were stated to be required to validate the proposed role of the TCRalpha J segment in MHC recognition during thymic selection. Among the most abundant TCRbeta clonotypes, more CDR3 sequences were shared by each donor with her twin than with unrelated donors. Because the twins were reared together, environmental influences could not be ruled out as the explanation for twin similarity. The number of CDR3 clonotypes shared between two donors was mainly determined by the product of the cloneset sizes of the two donors, and no clear deviation from this trend was shown by twins.

V and J are truncated by 1 base and 5 bases respectively, leaving an intervening sequence of 15 bases. From the cysteine up to the phenylalanine, the CDR3 has a length of 15 residues. The read is trimmed to its CDR3 DNA, 45 bases read in frame from base 1. CDR1 and CDR2, looked up from the germline V gene, are LGHNT and FRNRAP. The library was obtained by 5' RACE. Sequencing instrument: Illumina Genome Analyzer IIx. The RNA-based TCR cDNA libraries were made using a previously described protocol that was modified in several ways. To prevent cross-contamination, barcodes specific to each sample were added to both ends of every TCR cDNA library during cDNA synthesis and amplification. The authors' analysis ran thus. Between about 100,000 and nearly 500,000 clonotypes were identified per individual, and roughly 2 to 4 million CDR3-containing reads were obtained per library. After reads with improper barcode index combinations were thrown out, a cloneset for each library was built using the MiTCR software. MiTCR filtered or rescued low-quality reads and corrected PCR and sequencing errors when assembling CDR3 clonotypes. Artificial out-of-frame clonotypes were mapped to in-frame sequences, with one indel allowed in the CDR3, and then removed. V and J gene usage similarity between donors was measured as Jensen-Shannon divergence divided by mean entropy. Starting from the raw public reads, TCRdb applied fastp trimming at Q25, assembled clones with MiXCR and retained in-frame beta chains. Each CDR3 protein appears once, grouped with its most common genes and DNA. The V and J calls were determined by TCRdb, not by the authors. This sample holds 350,000 to 450,000 distinct CDR3 sequences; 28% were observed only once. The ten biggest clones cover about 6% of the sample.

The donors were six healthy women who made up three monozygous twin pairs. All three twin pairs had been reared together and were thought likely to have met the same infectious agents and vaccines. TCR cDNA libraries were prepared from RNA that had been isolated from peripheral blood mononuclear cells. Remarks on this clonotype: Its antigen remains unidentified. There are no base qualities to consult, and no much larger clone falls within one base.

The material sequenced was PBMCs. The chain was built from TRBV12-5 and TRBJ2-7; TRBD1 could be the D gene, as 6 bases match. The clonotype was recovered from a woman between 18 and 50 years old in good health. Here the CDR3 is given as CASGLGQPPGDEQYF. The nucleotide sequence is TGTGCTAGTGGTTTGGGACAGCCCCCAGGGGACGAGCAGTACTTC.